This T cell receptor (beta chain) was identified in a study of technical replicates of blood from several donors. The protocol was immunoSEQ multiplex PCR, while the TCRdb copy is restricted to in-frame clones and leaves out a portion. The table has approximately 81,000 clones, about 94% seen once; the top ten hold about 0.37%. The CDR3 has 10 amino acids. Germline CDR1 is DFQATT and CDR2 is SNEGSKA (reference sequence). V shed 6 bases and J shed 8 bases, with 9 bases lying between them. The TCR sequence derives from a human donor in good health. What was sequenced was T cells isolated from PBMCs. The chain combines TRBV20-1 with TRBJ2-3; D gene unclear. CDR3 loop: CSAQSGTQYF. The CDR3 nucleotides are TGCAGTGCCCAGTCGGGTACGCAGTATTTT.